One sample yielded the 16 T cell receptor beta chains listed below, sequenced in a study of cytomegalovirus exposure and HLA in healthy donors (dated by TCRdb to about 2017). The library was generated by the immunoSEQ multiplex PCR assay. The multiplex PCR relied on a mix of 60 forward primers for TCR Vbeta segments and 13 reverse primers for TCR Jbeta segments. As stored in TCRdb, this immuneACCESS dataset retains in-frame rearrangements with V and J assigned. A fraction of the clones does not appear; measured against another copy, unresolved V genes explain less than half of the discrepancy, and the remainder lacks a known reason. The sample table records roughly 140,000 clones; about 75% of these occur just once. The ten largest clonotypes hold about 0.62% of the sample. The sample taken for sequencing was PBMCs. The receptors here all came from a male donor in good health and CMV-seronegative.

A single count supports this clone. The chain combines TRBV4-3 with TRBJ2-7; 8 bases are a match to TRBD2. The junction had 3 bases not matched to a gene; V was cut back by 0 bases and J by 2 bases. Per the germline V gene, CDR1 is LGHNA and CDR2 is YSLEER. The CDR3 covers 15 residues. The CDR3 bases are TGCGCCAGCAGCCAAGATAAGCGGGGGCCCTACGAGCAGTACTTC. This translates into CASSQDKRGPYEQYF.

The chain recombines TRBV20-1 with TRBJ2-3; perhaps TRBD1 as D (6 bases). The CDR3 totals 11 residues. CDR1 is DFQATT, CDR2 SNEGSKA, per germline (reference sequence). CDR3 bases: TGCAGCCAGGGGTCGGCAGATACGCAGTATTTT. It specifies CSQGSADTQYF.

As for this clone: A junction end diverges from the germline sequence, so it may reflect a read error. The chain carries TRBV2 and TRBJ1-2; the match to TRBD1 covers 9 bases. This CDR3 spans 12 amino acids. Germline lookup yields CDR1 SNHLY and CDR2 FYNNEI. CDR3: CASSTGTGRPCF. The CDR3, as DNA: TGTGCCAGCAGCACCGGGACAGGGCGCCCTTGCTTC.

The CDR3 DNA reads as TGTGCCACCAGCAGAGATCCCACTAGCGGGAGAAAATACGAGCAGTACTTC. Its protein is CATSRDPTSGRKYEQYF. The J gene is TRBJ2-7, the V gene TRBV15; 11 nucleotides align to TRBD2. The germline V gene encodes CDR1 LNHNV and CDR2 YYDKDF (reference sequence). The CDR3 spans 17 residues. V trimming: 0 bases; J trimming: 4 bases; junction bases outside the gene matches: 8.

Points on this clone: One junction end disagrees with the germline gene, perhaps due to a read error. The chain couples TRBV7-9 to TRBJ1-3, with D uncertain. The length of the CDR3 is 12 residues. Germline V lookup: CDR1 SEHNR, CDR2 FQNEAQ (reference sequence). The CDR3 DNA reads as TGTTCCAGCAGGCGGAGTGGAAACACCATATATTTT. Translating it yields CSSRRSGNTIYF.

The CDR3 protein is CASSVRQIYNEQFF. CDR3 DNA: TGTGCCAGCAGTGTGAGACAGATTTACAATGAGCAGTTCTTC. The chain joins TRBV6-1 to TRBJ2-1; a weak D match, TRBD1 (5 bases). Trimming stripped 4 bases from V and 4 bases from J, with 11 bases between. There are 14 residues in the CDR3. Germline CDR1 is MNHNS and CDR2 is SASEGT.

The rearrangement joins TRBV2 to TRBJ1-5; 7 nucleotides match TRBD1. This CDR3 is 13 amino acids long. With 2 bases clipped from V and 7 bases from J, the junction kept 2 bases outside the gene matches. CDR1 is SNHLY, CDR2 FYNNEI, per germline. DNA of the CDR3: TGTGCCAGCAGTGAAAACAGGGGACAGCCCCAGCATTTT. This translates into CASSENRGQPQHF. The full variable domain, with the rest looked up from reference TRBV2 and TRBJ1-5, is EPEVTQTPSHQVTQMGQEVILRCVPISNHLYFYWYRQILGQKVEFLVSFYNNEISEKSEIFDDQFSVERPDGSNFTLKIRSTKLEDSAMYFCASSENRGQPQHFGDGTRLSIL.

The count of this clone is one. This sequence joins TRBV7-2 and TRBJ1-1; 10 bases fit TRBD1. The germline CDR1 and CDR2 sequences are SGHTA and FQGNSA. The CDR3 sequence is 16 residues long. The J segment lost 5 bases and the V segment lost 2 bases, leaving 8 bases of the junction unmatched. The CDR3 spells CASSLLPGQGTTEAFF. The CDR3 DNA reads TGTGCCAGCAGCTTATTGCCGGGACAGGGGACGACTGAAGCTTTCTTT.

DNA for the CDR3: TGTGCCAGCACCCCTTTACAGGAGTACAATGAGCAGTTCTTC. It specifies CASTPLQEYNEQFF. The chain recombines TRBV5-4 with TRBJ2-1, with D maybe TRBD1 (5 bases). V shed 6 bases and J shed 4 bases, with 14 bases lying between them. Germline CDR1 and CDR2: SGHNT and YYREEE (reference sequence). CDR3 length: 14 residues.

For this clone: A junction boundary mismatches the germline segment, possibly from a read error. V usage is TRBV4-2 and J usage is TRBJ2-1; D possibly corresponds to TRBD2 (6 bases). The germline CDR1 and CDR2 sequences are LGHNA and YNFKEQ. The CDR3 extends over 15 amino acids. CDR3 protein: CSSSRSGPAGNEQFF. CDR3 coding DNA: TGTTCCAGCAGCCGCTCCGGACCGGCGGGAAATGAGCAGTTCTTC.

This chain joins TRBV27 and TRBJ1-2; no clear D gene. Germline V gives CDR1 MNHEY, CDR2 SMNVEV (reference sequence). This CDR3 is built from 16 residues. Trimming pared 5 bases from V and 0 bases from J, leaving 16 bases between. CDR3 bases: TGTGCCAGCAGTCCTTTCCCACAGATAGCTAACTATGGCTACACCTTC. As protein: CASSPFPQIANYGYTF.

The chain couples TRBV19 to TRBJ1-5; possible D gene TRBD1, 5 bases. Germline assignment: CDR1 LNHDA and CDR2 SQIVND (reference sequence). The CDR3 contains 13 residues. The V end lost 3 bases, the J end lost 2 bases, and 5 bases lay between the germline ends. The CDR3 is CASSIRGNQPQHF. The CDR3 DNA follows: TGTGCCAGTAGTATCAGGGGCAATCAGCCCCAGCATTTT.

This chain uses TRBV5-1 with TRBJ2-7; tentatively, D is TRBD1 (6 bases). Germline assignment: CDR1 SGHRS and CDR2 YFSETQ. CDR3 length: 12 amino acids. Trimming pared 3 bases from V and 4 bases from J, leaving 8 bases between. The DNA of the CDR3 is TGCGCCAGCAGCTCGGACAGTTACGAGCAGTACTTC. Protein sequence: CASSSDSYEQYF.

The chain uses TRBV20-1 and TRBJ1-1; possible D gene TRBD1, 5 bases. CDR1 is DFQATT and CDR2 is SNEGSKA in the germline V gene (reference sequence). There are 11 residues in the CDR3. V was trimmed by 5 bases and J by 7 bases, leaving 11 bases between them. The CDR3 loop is CSAQGGSEAFF. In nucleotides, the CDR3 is TGCAGTGCTCAGGGAGGTAGTGAAGCTTTCTTT.

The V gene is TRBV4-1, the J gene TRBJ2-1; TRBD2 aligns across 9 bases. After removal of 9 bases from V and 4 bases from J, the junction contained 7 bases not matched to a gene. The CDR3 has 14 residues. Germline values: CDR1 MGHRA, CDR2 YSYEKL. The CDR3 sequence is CASSTSGGYNEQFF. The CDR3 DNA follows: TGCGCCAGTTCGACTAGCGGCGGATACAATGAGCAGTTCTTC.

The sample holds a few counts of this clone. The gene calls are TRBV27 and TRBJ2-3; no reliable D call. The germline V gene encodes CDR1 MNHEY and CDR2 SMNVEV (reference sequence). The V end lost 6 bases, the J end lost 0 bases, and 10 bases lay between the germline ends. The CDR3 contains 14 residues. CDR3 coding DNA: TGTGCCAGCAGCCCCAGTCCTAGCACAGATACGCAGTATTTT. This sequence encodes CASSPSPSTDTQYF.